Given below is one T cell receptor beta chain in context. Its antigen is unidentified. These data belong to a study of human T cells and chemical hapten exposure. Study-level findings and limits: With DPC sensitization, TCRs exceeding 1 in 1000 frequency showed no change.

V was cut by 4 bases and J by 3 bases, with 15 bases left in between. CDR3 length: 15 residues. Germline V gene sequence: CDR1 MGHDK, CDR2 SYGVNS. Time point reported: pre-sensitization, week 0. The treatment is: therapeutic diphenylcyclopropenone sensitization with weekly scalp DPC. TCRdb independently ran MiXCR on the RACE reads; one entry per CDR3 protein. The table lists about 120,000 distinct CDR3 sequences, roughly 13% of them singletons. Specimen: whole blood, collected in connection with sensitization to the hapten diphenylcyclopropenone (DPC). The rearrangement links TRBV25-1 to TRBJ1-1; D is perhaps TRBD1 (6 bases). The source of this sequence is a woman under 30 with alopecia areata. Some clones in this sample may be carry-over from other donors' samples. CDR3 region: CASSARTVGHTEAFF. CDR3 sequence (DNA): TGTGCCAGCAGTGCACGGACAGTCGGTCACACTGAAGCTTTCTTT. Together with reference TRBV25-1 and TRBJ1-1, the CDR3 gives the full variable domain: EADIYQTPRYLVIGTGKKITLECSQTMGHDKMYWYQQDPGMELHLIHYSYGVNSTEKGDLSSESTVSRIRTEHFPLTLESARPSHTSQYLCASSARTVGHTEAFFGQGTRLTVV.